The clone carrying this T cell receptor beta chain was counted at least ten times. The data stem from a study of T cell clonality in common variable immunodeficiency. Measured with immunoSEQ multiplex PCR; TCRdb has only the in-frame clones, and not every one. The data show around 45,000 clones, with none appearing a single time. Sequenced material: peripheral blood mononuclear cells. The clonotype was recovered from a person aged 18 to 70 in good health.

The CDR3 bases that were read are TGCAGTGCTCCTGTCGGGTATGGC. Encoded protein: CSAPVGYG. The whole CDR3 region reads CSAPVGYGYTF. This chain links TRBV20-1 with TRBJ1-2; D uncertain. Sequencing ends 3 residues short of the CDR3 end; the germline J gene provides the rest. The V gene's germline CDR1 is DFQATT and CDR2 SNEGSKA (reference sequence). The CDR3 has 11 amino acids. V was cut by 5 bases and J by 5 bases, with 9 bases left in between.